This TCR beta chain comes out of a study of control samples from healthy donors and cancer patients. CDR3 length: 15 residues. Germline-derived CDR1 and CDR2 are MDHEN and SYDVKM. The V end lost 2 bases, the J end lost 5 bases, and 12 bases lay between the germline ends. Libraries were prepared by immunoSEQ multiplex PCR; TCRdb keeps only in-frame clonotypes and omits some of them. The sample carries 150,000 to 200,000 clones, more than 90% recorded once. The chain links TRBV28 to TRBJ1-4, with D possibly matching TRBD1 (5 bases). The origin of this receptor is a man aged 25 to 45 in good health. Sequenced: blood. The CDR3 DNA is TGTGCCAGCAGTTTACGGCAGGGTCAAAATGAAAAACTGTTTTTT. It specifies CASSLRQGQNEKLFF.